A single sample gave rise to the 16 T cell receptor beta chains below, sequenced in a study of T cells after somatic rescue of genetic block. Sequencing used immunoSEQ multiplex PCR; TCRdb keeps in-frame clones, though not all of them. Among around 67,000 clones, just over 90% were seen once, and the ten largest hold approximately 3%. The sequencing input was peripheral blood mononuclear cells (PBMCs). Source of these receptors: a middle-aged man.

The chain combines TRBV4-2 with TRBJ1-4, with D hard to call. CDR1 and CDR2 from the germline V gene are LGHNA and YNFKEQ. V lost 4 bases, J lost 8 bases, and 8 bases lay in between. CDR3 length: 12 residues. The CDR3 protein is CASSLLSEKLFF. CDR3 bases: TGTGCCAGCAGCCTACTTAGCGAAAAACTGTTTTTT.

The V call is TRBV18, the J call TRBJ2-3; no clear D. Deletions cut 0 bases from V and 4 bases from J, with 8 bases between. The V gene's germline CDR1 is KGHSH and CDR2 LQKENI. This CDR3 has 14 residues. CDR3 loop: CASSPPMHPDTQYF. The CDR3 nucleotides read TGTGCCAGCTCACCACCGATGCATCCAGATACGCAGTATTTT.

On this clone: At one of its ends the junction is not consistent with the germline gene, which may arise from a read error. The V call is TRBV9, the J call TRBJ2-7, with 8 nucleotides matching TRBD2. The CDR3 is 14 residues long. CDR1 is SGDLS, CDR2 YYNGEE, per germline. CDR3 protein: CASSEAGGSHEQYF. CDR3 DNA sequence: TGTGCCAGCAGCGAGGCGGGGGGCTCCCACGAGCAGTACTTC.

The rearrangement uses TRBV7-9 and TRBJ2-5, with D perhaps TRBD2 (7 bases). The CDR3 extends over 16 amino acids. CDR1 is SEHNR, CDR2 FQNEAQ, per germline (reference sequence). The V and J ends lost 2 bases and 5 bases respectively, with 18 bases between them. The CDR3 DNA sequence: TGTGCCAGCAGCTTATCGTCGGGGGGCGTAAGGGAGACCCAGTACTTC. Its translation is CASSLSSGGVRETQYF.

This clone has only one observation. J is TRBJ2-7 and V is TRBV19; D could derive from TRBD1 or TRBD2 (5 bases each). The CDR3 covers 11 residues. V dropped 10 bases and J dropped 3 bases, with 10 bases sitting between them. Germline V gene sequence: CDR1 LNHDA, CDR2 SQIVND (reference sequence). The CDR3 loop reads CATWDGYEQYF. The CDR3 DNA reads as TGTGCCACCTGGGACGGCTACGAGCAGTACTTC.

The rearrangement links TRBV29-1 to TRBJ1-2, with 11 bases that match TRBD1. Germline CDR1 and CDR2: SQVTM and ANQGSEA. The CDR3 runs 18 residues. V lost 4 bases, J lost 4 bases, and 17 bases stayed unmatched. The DNA of the CDR3 is TGCAGCGTTGGTTGGGAAAGGACAGGGGGCGCGAACGGCTATGGCTACACCTTC. Residues: CSVGWERTGGANGYGYTF.

The rearrangement uses TRBV7-6 and TRBJ2-5, with 7 bases lining up with TRBD1. With 5 bases clipped from V and 9 bases from J, the junction kept 21 bases outside the gene matches. This CDR3 is 17 amino acids long. Germline V lookup: CDR1 SGHVS, CDR2 FNYEAQ. Here the CDR3 DNA reads TGTGCCAGCAGCCCACTGTTGGGAGACAGGGCTCGGTGGGCCCAGTACTTC. It encodes CASSPLLGDRARWAQYF.

The chain couples TRBV2 to TRBJ1-2; 7 bases agree with TRBD1. The V gene's germline CDR1 is SNHLY and CDR2 FYNNEI. The length of the CDR3 is 12 residues. Germline trimming cut 7 bases from V and 7 bases from J; bases unmatched to any gene: 6. CDR3 loop: CASIEGASGYTF. The DNA for the CDR3 is TGTGCCAGCATAGAGGGGGCAAGTGGCTACACCTTC.

This chain links TRBV6-6 with TRBJ2-7; D ambiguous. Germline loops: CDR1 MNHNY, CDR2 SVGAGI (reference sequence). V was trimmed by 6 bases and J by 3 bases, leaving 9 bases between them. The CDR3 spans 12 residues. CDR3 in DNA: TGTGCCAGCAGCCAATCATACTACGAGCAGTACTTC. It yields the protein CASSQSYYEQYF.

The chain joins TRBV5-1 to TRBJ1-4, with 8 bases that match TRBD1. The CDR3 has 15 amino acids. Trimming at V came to 0 bases and at J to 8 bases, leaving 6 bases not matched to a gene. Germline CDR1 reads SGHRS; CDR2 reads YFSETQ. CDR3 loop: CASSLAGQGGEKLFF. In DNA, the CDR3 is TGCGCCAGCAGCTTGGCCGGACAGGGCGGGGAAAAACTGTTTTTT.

This clone was detected a few times. The chain uses TRBV11-3 and TRBJ2-1; 9 bases fit TRBD2. There are 14 residues in the CDR3. V was pared by 5 bases and J by 12 bases, with 11 bases of the junction left unmatched. The germline V gene encodes CDR1 SGHNT and CDR2 YENEEA. The CDR3 bases are TGTGCCAGCAGCCCGACTAGCGGCCAGGGACGGCAGTTCTTC. Translation gives CASSPTSGQGRQFF.

The V gene is TRBV7-7, the J gene TRBJ2-7; 7 positions match TRBD2. J gave up 3 bases and V 1 base, and 6 bases lay outside the gene matches. CDR3 length: 15 residues. CDR1 is SSHAT and CDR2 is FNYEAQ in the germline V gene (reference sequence). The CDR3 bases are TGTGCCAGCAGCTTAGTGGTGTGCGGGGGCTACGAGCAGTACTTC. Its protein product is CASSLVVCGGYEQYF.

This clone came up once. V is TRBV19 and J is TRBJ2-6; D ambiguous. CDR3 length equals 14 residues. CDR1 is LNHDA, CDR2 SQIVND, per germline (reference sequence). V was trimmed by 3 bases and J by 3 bases, leaving 6 bases between them. DNA for the CDR3: TGTGCCAGTAGTATTAGGGTTGGGGCCAACGTCCTGACTTTC. Amino acid sequence: CASSIRVGANVLTF.

This chain joins TRBV4-1 and TRBJ2-3; D possibly corresponds to TRBD1 (5 bases). This CDR3 is built from 15 residues. The V gene's germline CDR1 is MGHRA and CDR2 YSYEKL. The V end lost 4 bases, the J end lost 0 bases, and 11 bases lay between the germline ends. The CDR3 region is CASSPRVSSTDTQYF. Here the CDR3 DNA reads TGCGCCAGCAGCCCCAGGGTCTCTAGCACAGATACGCAGTATTTT.

The chain combines TRBV30 with TRBJ1-5; possibly TRBD1 for D (6 bases). The germline gives CDR1 GTSNPN, CDR2 SVGIG (reference sequence). Trimming took 0 bases from V and 7 from J, leaving 10 bases between them. This CDR3 has 13 amino acids. CDR3 in DNA: TGTGCCTGGAGTGTACAGGGAAAACAGCCCCAGCATTTT. It codes for CAWSVQGKQPQHF.

This clone showed up just once. The rearrangement joins TRBV30 to TRBJ2-7; the D gene is possibly TRBD1 (5 bases). The CDR3 has 13 residues. The germline gives CDR1 GTSNPN, CDR2 SVGIG (reference sequence). Between the trimmed V and J ends, which lost 1 base and 0 bases, there was a span of 7 bases. Written as DNA, the CDR3 is TGTGCCTGGAGTGGACAGACCTCCTACGAGCAGTACTTC. It encodes CAWSGQTSYEQYF.